Below are 21 T cell receptor beta chains sequenced from a single sample in a study of T cell responses to AZD1222 COVID-19 vaccine. Assay: immunoSEQ multiplex PCR; the TCRdb copy retains only in-frame clones and omits some. The sample has over 90,000 clones; roughly 91% are singletons. Sequencing used peripheral blood, obtained on day 0 of AZD1222 vaccination. The receptors derive from an adult in good health.

V usage is TRBV7-9 and J usage is TRBJ2-1; no clear D. The length of the CDR3 is 13 residues. Trimming left V 5 bases short and J 6 bases short, with 11 bases between. CDR1 is SEHNR, CDR2 FQNEAQ, per germline (reference sequence). The CDR3 DNA reads as TGTGCCAGCAGCCTTACCCAGGCCAATGAGCAGTTCTTC. It specifies CASSLTQANEQFF. Full variable domain (missing parts from reference TRBV7-9 and TRBJ2-1): DTGVSQNPRHKITKRGQNVTFRCDPISEHNRLYWYRQTLGQGPEFLTYFQNEAQLEKSRLLSDRFSAERPKGSFSTLEIQRTEQGDSAMYLCASSLTQANEQFFGPGTRLTVL.

The V call is TRBV29-1, the J call TRBJ2-7; 8 positions agree with TRBD1. From germline, CDR1 is SQVTM and CDR2 ANQGSEA. CDR3 length: 12 residues. Losses at the gene ends were 7 bases for V and 3 bases for J; bases not matched to a gene: 5. The CDR3 sequence is CSGGTGYYEQYF. For the CDR3, the DNA is TGCAGCGGCGGGACAGGCTACTACGAGCAGTACTTC.

The rearrangement links TRBV28 to TRBJ1-4; D unclear. CDR1 and CDR2 (germline): MDHEN, SYDVKM. This CDR3 has 15 amino acids. Trimming shortened V by 5 bases and J by 7 bases, and 17 bases separated the two germline ends. CDR3 nucleotide sequence: TGTGCCAGCAGTCCCCAAGGGAGGATAGGTGAAAAACTGTTTTTT. Protein product: CASSPQGRIGEKLFF.

J is TRBJ2-1 and V is TRBV18; D possibly corresponds to TRBD2 (5 bases). Trimming stripped 6 bases from V and 10 bases from J, with 19 bases between. The CDR3 runs 14 residues. Germline V gene data show CDR1 as KGHSH and CDR2 as LQKENI. CDR3 nucleotides: TGTGCCAGCTCCCCAAGGGCCCTTAGGGAGGAGCAGTTCTTC. Its translation is CASSPRALREEQFF.

This clone was recorded a few times. The V call is TRBV12-3 or TRBV12-4, the J call TRBJ1-3; D not resolved. Trimming took 6 bases from V and 0 from J, leaving 3 bases between them. The CDR3 sequence is 12 residues long. CDR3 amino acids: CASSHSGNTIYF. The CDR3 bases are TGTGCCAGCAGCCACTCTGGAAACACCATATATTTT.

The chain joins TRBV5-1 to TRBJ1-4, with D maybe TRBD1 (6 bases). Germline CDR1 and CDR2: SGHRS and YFSETQ. The CDR3 loop spans 15 amino acids. V lost 3 bases and J lost 6, with 15 bases in between. This chain's CDR3 is CASSSRQVGDEKLFF. CDR3 bases: TGCGCCAGCAGCTCTAGACAGGTTGGAGATGAAAAACTGTTTTTT.

The chain employs TRBV27 and TRBJ2-7; tentatively, D is TRBD2 (6 bases). CDR1 is MNHEY and CDR2 is SMNVEV in the germline V gene (reference sequence). V shed 6 bases and J shed 3 bases, with 21 bases lying between them. The CDR3 consists of 16 residues. CDR3 DNA sequence: TGTGCCAGCAGACTCAACCCGGGACTGTCGATCTACGAGCAGTACTTC. This sequence encodes CASRLNPGLSIYEQYF.

The chain joins TRBV30 to TRBJ2-1; tentatively, D is TRBD2 (5 bases). This CDR3 contains 13 residues. Germline-derived CDR1 and CDR2 are GTSNPN and SVGIG (reference sequence). Trimming pared 3 bases from V and 6 bases from J, leaving 12 bases between. The CDR3 bases are TGTGCCTGGAGAGGAGACTACGTCAATGAGCAGTTCTTC. Translating it yields CAWRGDYVNEQFF.

The chain is built from TRBV19 and TRBJ2-3; D gene unclear. The V and J ends lost 5 bases and 4 bases respectively, with 13 bases between them. Germline values: CDR1 LNHDA, CDR2 SQIVND (reference sequence). CDR3 length: 14 residues. The CDR3, as DNA: TGTGCCAGTAGTCCCCCCGCCCTGTCAGATACGCAGTATTTT. Its protein is CASSPPALSDTQYF. The full variable domain, with the rest looked up from reference TRBV19 and TRBJ2-3, is DGGITQSPKYLFRKEGQNVTLSCEQNLNHDAMYWYRQDPGQGLRLIYYSQIVNDFQKGDIAEGYSVSREKKESFPLTVTSAQKNPTAFYLCASSPPALSDTQYFGPGTRLTVL.

V gene TRBV19 combines with J gene TRBJ2-2, with 7 nucleotides matching TRBD1. The CDR3 loop spans 15 amino acids. V was clipped by 7 bases and J by 0 bases; unmatched bases: 5. Per germline, CDR1 LNHDA and CDR2 SQIVND (reference sequence). This CDR3 reads CASTPGTANTGELFF. For the CDR3, the DNA is TGTGCCAGTACCCCCGGGACAGCGAACACCGGGGAGCTGTTTTTT.

The rearrangement joins TRBV28 to TRBJ2-1, with a weak D call TRBD2 (6 bases). The V gene lost 4 bases and the J gene lost 9 bases, with 22 bases spanning the gap. Germline assignment: CDR1 MDHEN and CDR2 SYDVKM. CDR3 size: 16 residues. The CDR3 loop reads CASSSPIAERSGEQFF. Written as DNA, the CDR3 is TGTGCCAGCAGTTCCCCAATAGCGGAAAGAAGCGGTGAGCAGTTCTTC.

The J gene is TRBJ1-1, the V gene TRBV9, with D tentatively TRBD1 (5 bases). CDR1 is SGDLS, CDR2 YYNGEE, per germline. V gave up 5 bases and J gave up 4 bases, with 18 bases separating them. This CDR3 region has 15 residues. The CDR3, as DNA: TGTGCCAGCAGGGCAGCACTCGGGACGGGCACTGAAGCTTTCTTT. Amino acid sequence: CASRAALGTGTEAFF.

The rearrangement uses TRBV7-2 and TRBJ1-1; TRBD1 is a possible D gene (5 bases). The CDR3 sequence is 13 residues long. Germline V lookup: CDR1 SGHTA, CDR2 FQGNSA. CDR3 loop: CACVRGVGTEAFF. In DNA, the CDR3 is TGTGCTTGTGTAAGGGGAGTAGGGACTGAAGCTTTCTTT.

V usage is TRBV7-2 and J usage is TRBJ2-7; possible D gene TRBD1, 7 bases. Trimming took 5 bases from V and 5 from J, leaving 16 bases between them. Germline V lookup: CDR1 SGHTA, CDR2 FQGNSA. The CDR3 is 14 residues long. In DNA form, the CDR3 reads TGTGCCAGCAGCGCGGGACAGAATGTCCACGAGCAGTACTTC. The encoded protein is CASSAGQNVHEQYF.

The chain carries TRBV27 and TRBJ2-7; a weak D match, TRBD2 (6 bases). This CDR3 has 14 amino acids. Germline CDR1 reads MNHEY; CDR2 reads SMNVEV (reference sequence). V was clipped by 0 bases and J by 2 bases, with 8 bases between them. CDR3 region: CASSLSGTPYEQYF. CDR3 coding DNA: TGTGCCAGCAGTTTATCAGGGACTCCCTACGAGCAGTACTTC.

This clone appeared a few times. V and J are TRBV11-2 and TRBJ2-7, with no clear D. There are 15 residues in the CDR3. Between the trimmed V and J ends, which lost 4 bases and 1 base, there was a span of 14 bases. CDR1 is SGHAT and CDR2 is FQNNGV in the germline V gene. The DNA for the CDR3 is TGTGCCAGCAGCTCCCTCCGCCTCGATTCCTACGAGCAGTACTTC. Translation: CASSSLRLDSYEQYF.

This chain uses TRBV18 with TRBJ1-5; 9 bases align to TRBD1. This CDR3 contains 15 residues. J was trimmed by 7 bases and V by 3 bases; bases with no gene match: 7. CDR1 KGHSH and CDR2 LQKENI come from the germline V gene. CDR3 amino acids: CASSPRDREIQPQHF. The DNA of the CDR3 is TGTGCCAGCTCACCCCGGGACAGGGAAATCCAGCCCCAGCATTTT.

This clone was detected many times. Within the sample, other DNA sequences also encode this same CDR3. CDR3 DNA: TGTGCCAGCAGCCCAGGGGTCCAAGAGACCCAGTACTTC. It yields the protein CASSPGVQETQYF. The genes are TRBV13 and TRBJ2-5; D perhaps matches TRBD1 (6 bases). Germline CDR1 and CDR2: PRHDT and FYEKMQ (reference sequence). The V end was cut by 5 bases, the J end by 1 base, with 8 bases between. CDR3 length equals 13 residues.

The chain combines TRBV27 with TRBJ2-3; D possibly corresponds to TRBD2 (6 bases). The CDR3 totals 15 residues. The V gene lost 5 bases and the J gene lost 1 base, with 13 bases spanning the gap. Germline CDR1 reads MNHEY; CDR2 reads SMNVEV (reference sequence). CDR3 amino acids: CASSPGLAGTDTQYF. DNA for the CDR3: TGTGCCAGCAGTCCGGGACTTGCGGGCACAGATACGCAGTATTTT.

This sequence joins TRBV5-8 and TRBJ2-7; perhaps TRBD1 as D (5 bases). The CDR3 is 15 amino acids. The V end was cut by 0 bases, the J end by 5 bases, with 15 bases between. CDR1 and CDR2 (germline): SGHTS, YDEGEE. CDR3 DNA sequence: TGTGCCAGCAGCTTGGGGACACAAAAAAGGGACGAGCAGTACTTC. Amino acid sequence: CASSLGTQKRDEQYF.

This rearrangement joins TRBV7-9 to TRBJ1-1; possibly TRBD1 for D (6 bases). The CDR3 contains 14 residues. The V gene's germline CDR1 is SEHNR and CDR2 FQNEAQ (reference sequence). V lost 4 bases to trimming and J lost 4 bases, with 13 bases between them. The CDR3 DNA reads TGTGCCAGCAGCTCTTACAGGGTTGGCACTGAAGCTTTCTTT. It codes for CASSSYRVGTEAFF.